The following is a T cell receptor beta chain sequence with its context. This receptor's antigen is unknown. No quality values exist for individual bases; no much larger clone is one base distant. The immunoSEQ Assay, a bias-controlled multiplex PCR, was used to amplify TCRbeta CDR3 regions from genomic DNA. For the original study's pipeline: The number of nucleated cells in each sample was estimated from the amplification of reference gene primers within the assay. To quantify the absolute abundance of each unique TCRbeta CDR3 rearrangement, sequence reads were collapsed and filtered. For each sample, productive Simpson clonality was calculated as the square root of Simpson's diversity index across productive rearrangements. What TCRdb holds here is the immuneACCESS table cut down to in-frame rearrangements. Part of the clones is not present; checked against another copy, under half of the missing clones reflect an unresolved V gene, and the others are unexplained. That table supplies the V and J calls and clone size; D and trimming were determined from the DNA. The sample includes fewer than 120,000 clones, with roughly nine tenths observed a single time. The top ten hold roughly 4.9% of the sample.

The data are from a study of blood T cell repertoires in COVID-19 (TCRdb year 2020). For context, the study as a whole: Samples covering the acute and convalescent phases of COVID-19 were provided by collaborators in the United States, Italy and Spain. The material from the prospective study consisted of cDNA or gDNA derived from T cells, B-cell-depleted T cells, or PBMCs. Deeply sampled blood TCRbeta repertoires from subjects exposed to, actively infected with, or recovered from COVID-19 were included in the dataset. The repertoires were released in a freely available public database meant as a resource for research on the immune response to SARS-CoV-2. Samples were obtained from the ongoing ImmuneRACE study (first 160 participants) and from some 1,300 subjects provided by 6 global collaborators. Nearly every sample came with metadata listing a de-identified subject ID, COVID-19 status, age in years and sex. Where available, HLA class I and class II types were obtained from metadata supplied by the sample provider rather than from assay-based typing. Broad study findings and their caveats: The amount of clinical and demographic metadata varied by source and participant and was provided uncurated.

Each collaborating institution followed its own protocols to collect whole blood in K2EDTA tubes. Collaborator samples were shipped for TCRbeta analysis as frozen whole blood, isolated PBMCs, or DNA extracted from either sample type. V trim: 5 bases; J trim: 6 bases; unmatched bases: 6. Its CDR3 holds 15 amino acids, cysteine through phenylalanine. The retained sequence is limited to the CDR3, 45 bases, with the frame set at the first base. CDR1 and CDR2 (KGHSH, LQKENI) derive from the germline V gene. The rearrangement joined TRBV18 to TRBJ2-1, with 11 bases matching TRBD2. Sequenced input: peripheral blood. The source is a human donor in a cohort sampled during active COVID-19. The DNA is TGTGCCAGCTCAGCTTCTAGCGGGAGGTTCAATGAGCAGTTCTTC. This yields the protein CASSASSGRFNEQFF.